The subject of this entry is one TCR beta chain. The data were taken from a study of blood T cell repertoires in COVID-19. Study summary: Specimens from acute and convalescent COVID-19 originated in the United States, Italy and Spain. Sources were T cells, B-cell-depleted T cells, or PBMCs; the material itself was cDNA or gDNA.

CDR3 length: 17 residues. The V end lost 2 bases, the J end lost 4 bases, and 18 bases lay between the germline ends. Germline CDR1 is MRHNA and CDR2 is SNTAGT. Source study methods: Estimated nucleated cell counts came from reference gene primer amplification. TCRdb's copy holds only in-frame clones and misses some; the assay was immunoSEQ multiplex PCR. The V and J calls and the clone size are those of that table, but D and trimming were determined from the DNA. The top ten hold 10% of the sample, which has 110,000 to 150,000 clones, roughly 86% seen once. The specimen was peripheral blood. This TCR was sampled from a man between 50 and 59 years old with active or convalescent COVID-19. The rearrangement uses TRBV6-4 and TRBJ1-3, with D hard to call. This chain's CDR3 is CASSDPRSRSPGNTIYF. CDR3 nucleotides: TGTGCCAGCAGTGACCCAAGGAGTAGAAGTCCCGGAAACACCATATATTTT.